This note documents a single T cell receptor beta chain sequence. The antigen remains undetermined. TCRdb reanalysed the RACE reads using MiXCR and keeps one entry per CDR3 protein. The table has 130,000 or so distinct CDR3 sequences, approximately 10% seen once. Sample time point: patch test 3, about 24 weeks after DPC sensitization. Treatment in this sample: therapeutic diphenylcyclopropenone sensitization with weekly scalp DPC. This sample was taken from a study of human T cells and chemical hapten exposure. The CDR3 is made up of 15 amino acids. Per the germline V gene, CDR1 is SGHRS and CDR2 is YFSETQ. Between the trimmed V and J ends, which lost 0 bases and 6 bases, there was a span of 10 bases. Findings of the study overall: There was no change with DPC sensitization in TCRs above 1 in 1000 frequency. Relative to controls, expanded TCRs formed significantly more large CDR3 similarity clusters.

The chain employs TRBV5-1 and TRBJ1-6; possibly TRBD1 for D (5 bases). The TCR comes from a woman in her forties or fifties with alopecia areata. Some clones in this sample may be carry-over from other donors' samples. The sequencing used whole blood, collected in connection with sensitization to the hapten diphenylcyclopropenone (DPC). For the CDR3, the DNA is TGCGCCAGCAGCTTGGAGGGGCTCGGTAATTCACCCCTCCACTTT. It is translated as CASSLEGLGNSPLHF. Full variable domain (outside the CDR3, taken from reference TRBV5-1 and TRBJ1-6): KAGVTQTPRYLIKTRGQQVTLSCSPISGHRSVSWYQQTPGQGLQFLFEYFSETQRNKGNFPGRFSGRQFSNSRSEMNVSTLELGDSALYLCASSLEGLGNSPLHFGNGTRLTVT.